This T cell receptor (beta chain) was identified in a study of identical twins. TCRdb reanalysed the 5' RACE reads using MiXCR and keeps one entry per CDR3 protein. The sample carries 300,000 to 400,000 distinct CDR3 sequences, roughly 9% recorded once. To note about this clonotype: A junction boundary mismatches the germline segment, possibly from a read error.

The sequencing sample was made of naive T cells sorted from blood. This receptor was identified in a woman in her forties or fifties in good health.

The CDR3 sequence is CASRLGRSDTYKQYF. Here the CDR3 DNA reads TGCGCCAGCCGACTAGGACGATCAGATACCTACAAGCAGTACTTC. The V call is TRBV5-1, the J call TRBJ2-7; perhaps TRBD2 as D (6 bases). This CDR3 is built from 15 residues. Germline V gene lookup returns CDR1 SGHRS and CDR2 YFSETQ.